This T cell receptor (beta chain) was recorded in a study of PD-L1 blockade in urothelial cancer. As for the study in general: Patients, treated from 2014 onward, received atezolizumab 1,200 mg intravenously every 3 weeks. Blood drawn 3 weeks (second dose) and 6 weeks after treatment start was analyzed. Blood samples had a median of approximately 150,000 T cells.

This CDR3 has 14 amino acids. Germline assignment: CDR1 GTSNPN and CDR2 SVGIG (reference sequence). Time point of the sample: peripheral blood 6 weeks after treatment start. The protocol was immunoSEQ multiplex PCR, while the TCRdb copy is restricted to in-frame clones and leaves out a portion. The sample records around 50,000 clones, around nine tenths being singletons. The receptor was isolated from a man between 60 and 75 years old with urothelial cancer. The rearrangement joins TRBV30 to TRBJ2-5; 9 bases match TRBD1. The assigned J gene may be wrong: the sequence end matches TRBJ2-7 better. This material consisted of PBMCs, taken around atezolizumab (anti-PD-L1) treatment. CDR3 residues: CAWSPWTGAYEQYF. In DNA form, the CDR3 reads TGTGCCTGGAGCCCTTGGACAGGGGCCTACGAGCAGTACTTC.